One and the same sample provided the 12 T cell receptor beta chains below, sequenced in a study of blood T cell repertoires in COVID-19 (dated by TCRdb to 2018 to 2020). The library came from the immunoSEQ multiplex PCR assay. The source is immuneACCESS, and TCRdb retained only in-frame sequences with V and J called. Part of the clones is not carried over; for the studies checked, unresolved V genes explain less than half of this, and the remainder is unexplained. Recorded for this sample are fewer than 250,000 clones; around 90% of them occurred a single time. The ten largest clones represent around 3.6% of the sample. The sample consisted of PBMCs or T cells enriched from blood (not recorded which). The receptors stem from a young woman who had been exposed to COVID-19.

This clone was recorded once. This rearrangement joins TRBV6-1 to TRBJ1-2; TRBD1 agrees at 9 bases. Germline V gene lookup returns CDR1 MNHNS and CDR2 SASEGT. The CDR3 loop spans 18 amino acids. V shed 4 bases, J shed 7 bases, and the junction held 19 bases outside the gene matches. The chain's CDR3 is CASSATTNRVQGAIGYTF. CDR3 bases: TGTGCCAGCAGTGCTACTACTAACAGAGTACAGGGGGCAATTGGCTACACCTTC.

The chain combines TRBV10-3 with TRBJ2-5; D possibly corresponds to TRBD2 (6 bases). The germline V gene encodes CDR1 ENHRY and CDR2 SYGVKD. The length of the CDR3 is 14 residues. Trimming removed 8 bases from V and 5 bases from J, with 18 bases in between. The CDR3 nucleotides are TGTGCCATCCGGGGTACCGGGAGTGGTGAGACCCAGTACTTC. It encodes CAIRGTGSGETQYF.

The V gene is TRBV7-9, the J gene TRBJ2-1; perhaps TRBD1 as D (5 bases). Trimming cost V 5 bases and J 6 bases, with 11 bases left between them. CDR1 and CDR2 from the germline V gene are SEHNR and FQNEAQ (reference sequence). CDR3 length: 13 amino acids. In nucleotides, the CDR3 is TGTGCCAGCAGCCAATTCGACAGCAATGAGCAGTTCTTC. It encodes CASSQFDSNEQFF.

This chain uses TRBV6-1 with TRBJ1-6; the D gene is possibly TRBD1 (5 bases). CDR1 is MNHNS, CDR2 SASEGT, per germline. CDR3 length: 14 amino acids. V lost 1 base and J 8 bases, leaving 9 bases between the germline ends. DNA for the CDR3: TGTGCCAGCAGTGAAGGGACACCCTATTCACCCCTCCACTTT. Its protein product is CASSEGTPYSPLHF.

The V and J genes are TRBV6-5 and TRBJ2-7; 10 bases are a match to TRBD2. This CDR3 spans 15 amino acids. Germline CDR1 MNHEY, CDR2 SVGAGI. Trimming took 6 bases from V and 2 from J; bases not matched to a gene: 7. CDR3 coding DNA: TGTGCCAGCAGACCAGCGGGAGGGGCCCCCTACGAGCAGTACTTC. Its protein product is CASRPAGGAPYEQYF.

This sequence joins TRBV6-5 and TRBJ1-1, with a weak D call TRBD1 (6 bases). Germline-derived CDR1 and CDR2 are MNHEY and SVGAGI. The CDR3 loop spans 14 amino acids. Deletions cut 7 bases from V and 4 bases from J, with 16 bases between. The CDR3 bases are TGTGCCAGCAAGGGAACAGGGCCCCTCACTGAAGCTTTCTTT. Protein sequence: CASKGTGPLTEAFF.

The V gene is TRBV18, the J gene TRBJ2-1; weak D call: TRBD2 (7 bases). The CDR3 is made up of 17 amino acids. V lost 0 bases, J lost 3 bases, and 15 bases lay in between. CDR1 is KGHSH and CDR2 is LQKENI in the germline V gene. CDR3: CASSPPGRQDSYNEQFF. The CDR3 DNA sequence: TGTGCCAGCTCACCACCCGGGAGGCAGGACAGCTACAATGAGCAGTTCTTC.

The rearrangement links TRBV18 to TRBJ2-5; TRBD1 agrees at 7 bases. V dropped 4 bases and J dropped 5; count of bases not matched to a gene: 7. This CDR3 region has 14 residues. The V gene's germline CDR1 is KGHSH and CDR2 LQKENI. The CDR3, as DNA: TGTGCCAGCTCACGGGACACAGGGGTTGAGACCCAGTACTTC. Its protein product is CASSRDTGVETQYF.

As DNA, the CDR3 is TGTGCCAGCAGCTTAGTTTCAGGGGATGGCTACACCTTC. As protein: CASSLVSGDGYTF. The chain employs TRBV7-9 and TRBJ1-2, with D perhaps TRBD1 (6 bases). Trimming shortened V by 1 base and J by 6 bases, and 9 bases separated the two germline ends. Germline V lookup: CDR1 SEHNR, CDR2 FQNEAQ (reference sequence). This CDR3 region has 13 residues. The whole variable domain, filled in from reference TRBV7-9 and TRBJ1-2, reads DTGVSQNPRHKITKRGQNVTFRCDPISEHNRLYWYRQTLGQGPEFLTYFQNEAQLEKSRLLSDRFSAERPKGSFSTLEIQRTEQGDSAMYLCASSLVSGDGYTFGSGTRLTVV.

The CDR3 loop is CASSGGRDNEQFF. In DNA, the CDR3 is TGTGCCAGCAGTGGTGGGAGGGACAATGAGCAGTTCTTC. This chain links TRBV12-3 or TRBV12-4 with TRBJ2-1; 7 positions match TRBD2. Trimming at V came to 5 bases and at J to 5 bases, leaving 3 bases not matched to a gene. This CDR3 region has 13 residues.

The chain combines TRBV6-5 with TRBJ1-2; D is unresolved. The CDR3 length is 15 residues. Between the trimmed V and J ends, which lost 7 bases and 5 bases, there was a span of 20 bases. Germline V gene lookup returns CDR1 MNHEY and CDR2 SVGAGI. The chain's CDR3 is CASTSATAPGYGYTF. CDR3 coding DNA: TGTGCCAGCACCTCGGCGACGGCCCCGGGGTATGGCTACACCTTC.

This chain joins TRBV5-1 and TRBJ1-4, with a tentative D call TRBD1 (5 bases). The CDR3 spans 13 residues. CDR1 is SGHRS and CDR2 is YFSETQ in the germline V gene. V gave up 5 bases and J gave up 2 bases, with 7 bases separating them. The CDR3 sequence: CASSGATNEKLFF. CDR3 sequence (DNA): TGCGCCAGCAGTGGGGCTACTAATGAAAAACTGTTTTTT.